The TCR beta chain under discussion was sequenced for a study of cytomegalovirus exposure and HLA in healthy donors. Whole-study findings and limits: Confirmation was obtained in vitro that a few CMV-associated chains are specific for CMV antigens. TCR beta chains numbering approximately 150 were designated cytomegalovirus-associated. In a later analysis, TCR beta V- and J-gene trimming was associated with a missense DCLRE1C variant.

The PCR used 60 Vbeta and 13 Jbeta primers. Data came from immunoSEQ multiplex PCR; TCRdb stores just in-frame clones and leaves some out. Of 100,000 to 150,000 clones in the sample, 80% were seen once. Between the trimmed V and J ends, which lost 2 bases and 2 bases, there was a span of 9 bases. The CDR3 consists of 14 residues. Per germline, CDR1 SGHVS and CDR2 FNYEAQ. The sample holds a few counts of this clone. Its antigen is undetermined. The material sequenced was PBMCs. This sequence originates from a female donor in good health and CMV-seronegative. V and J are TRBV7-6 and TRBJ2-5; tentative D call: TRBD2 (6 bases). This CDR3 is CASSLLGGQETQYF. In DNA, the CDR3 is TGTGCCAGCAGCTTATTGGGGGGACAAGAGACCCAGTACTTC.